This T cell receptor (beta chain) emerged from a study of T cell responses to AZD1222 COVID-19 vaccine. The germline CDR1 and CDR2 sequences are SGHTA and FQGNSA. The CDR3 has 15 amino acids. V trimming: 5 bases; J trimming: 4 bases; junction bases outside the gene matches: 9. The protocol was immunoSEQ multiplex PCR, while the TCRdb copy is restricted to in-frame clones and leaves out a portion. The sample lists 130,000 or so clones; around 86% were seen once. V and J are TRBV7-2 and TRBJ1-2; the match to TRBD1 covers 8 bases. Sequenced material: peripheral blood, taken 28 days after the second AZD1222 dose. The clonotype comes from an adult who received the AZD1222 COVID-19 vaccine. The CDR3 nucleotides are TGTGCCAGCAGCCCCGAACAGGGGGGAGCCTATGGCTACACCTTC. Protein sequence: CASSPEQGGAYGYTF.